This T cell receptor (beta chain) was identified during a study of T-cell memory formation after mild COVID-19. The overall study: Largely donor-specific TCR clusters were found.

CDR3 size: 13 residues. Germline V gives CDR1 MNHEY, CDR2 SVGAGI. Trimming removed 8 bases from V and 4 bases from J, with 12 bases in between. Of note for this clonotype: Its antigen is undetermined.

Whole-study findings and limits: CD4+ contracting clones lay mainly in CM and EM, CD8+ ones in EMRA.

MiXCR was run by TCRdb on the 5' RACE reads, yielding one entry per CDR3 protein. The repertoire includes fewer than 350,000 distinct CDR3 sequences, roughly an eighth of them detected once, and approximately 22% sits in the top ten. This TCR was recovered from a young man who had mild COVID-19 (a few samples of this study predate the infection). Cell type and time point are not known. Sequencing used PBMCs or a T cell subset sorted from them (not recorded which). V usage is TRBV6-5 and J usage is TRBJ1-5; TRBD1 is a possible D gene (5 bases). The CDR3 nucleotides are TGTGCCAGCCAGGGCCGTCCTAATCAGCCCCAGCATTTT. Translated: CASQGRPNQPQHF.